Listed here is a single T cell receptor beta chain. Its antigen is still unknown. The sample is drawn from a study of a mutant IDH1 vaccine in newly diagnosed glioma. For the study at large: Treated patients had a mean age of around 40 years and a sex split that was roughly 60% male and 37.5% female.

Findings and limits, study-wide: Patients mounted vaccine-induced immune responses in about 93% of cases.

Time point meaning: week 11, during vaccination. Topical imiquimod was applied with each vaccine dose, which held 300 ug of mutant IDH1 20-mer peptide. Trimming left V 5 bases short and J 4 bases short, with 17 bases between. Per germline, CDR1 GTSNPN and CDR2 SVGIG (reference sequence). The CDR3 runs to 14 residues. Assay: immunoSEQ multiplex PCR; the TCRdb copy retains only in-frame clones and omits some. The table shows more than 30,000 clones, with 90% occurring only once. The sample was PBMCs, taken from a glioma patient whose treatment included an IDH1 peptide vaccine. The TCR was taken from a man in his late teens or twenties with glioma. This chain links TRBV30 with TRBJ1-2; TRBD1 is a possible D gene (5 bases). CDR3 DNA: TGTGCCTGGGACCTTAGCAGGGAACGCTATGGCTACACCTTC. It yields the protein CAWDLSRERYGYTF.